This T cell receptor (beta chain) derives from a study of Ad26.COV2.S vaccination and SARS-CoV-2 variants. Study-wide findings and caveats: Post-vaccination breadth of spike-specific CD8+ and CD4+ T cell responses was reportedly substantial. It was vaccine recipients, not placebo recipients, who had the higher spike-specific TCR breadth.

Treatment in this sample: 15 to 20 received Ad26.COV2.S at low or high dose, single or two shots; roughly 5 received placebo; per-sample allocation not given. Sampling was done on day 63 after the first vaccine or placebo injection. An adult aged 18-55 years in Boston served as the donor. An Ad26 vector was used to express Wuhan-strain SARS-CoV-2 spike as the vaccine. TCRdb keeps only in-frame clones here, not all; method: immunoSEQ multiplex PCR. The sample gives 350,000 to 500,000 clones, roughly 87% of which show up once; approximately 2.5% is in the top ten. The CDR3 length is 12 residues. CDR1 and CDR2 from the germline V gene are MDHEN and SYDVKM. Trimming removed 5 bases at V and 7 bases at J, with 8 bases between. Points on this clone: Antigen: not known.

This sequence joins TRBV28 and TRBJ2-2; D remains ambiguous. This receptor was obtained from a person aged 18-65 years who received the Ad26.COV2.S COVID-19 vaccine or a placebo. The sample consisted of peripheral blood, taken in a trial of Ad26.COV2.S vaccine versus placebo. CDR3 residues: CASSRAGGELFF. CDR3 DNA: TGTGCCAGCAGTCGGGCCGGCGGGGAGCTGTTTTTT.